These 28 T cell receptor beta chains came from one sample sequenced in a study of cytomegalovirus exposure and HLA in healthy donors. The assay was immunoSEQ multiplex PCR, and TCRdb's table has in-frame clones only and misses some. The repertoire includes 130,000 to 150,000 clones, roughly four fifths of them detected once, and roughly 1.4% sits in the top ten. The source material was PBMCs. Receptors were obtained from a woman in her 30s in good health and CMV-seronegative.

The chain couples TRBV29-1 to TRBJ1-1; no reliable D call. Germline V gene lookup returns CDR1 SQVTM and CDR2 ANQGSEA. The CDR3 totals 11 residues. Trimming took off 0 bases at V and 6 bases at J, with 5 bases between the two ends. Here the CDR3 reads CSVEEYSEAFF. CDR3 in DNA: TGCAGCGTTGAAGAATATTCTGAAGCTTTCTTT.

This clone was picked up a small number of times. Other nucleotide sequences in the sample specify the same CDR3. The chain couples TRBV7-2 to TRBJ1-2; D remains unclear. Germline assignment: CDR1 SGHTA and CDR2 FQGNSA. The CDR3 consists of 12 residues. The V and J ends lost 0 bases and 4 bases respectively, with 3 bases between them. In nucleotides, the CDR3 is TGTGCCAGCAGCTTAGCGCGCTATGGCTACACCTTC. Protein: CASSLARYGYTF.

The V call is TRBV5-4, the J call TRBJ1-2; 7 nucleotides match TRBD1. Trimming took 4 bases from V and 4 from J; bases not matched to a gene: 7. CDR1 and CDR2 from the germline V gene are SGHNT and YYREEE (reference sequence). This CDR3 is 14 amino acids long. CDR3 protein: CASSPVEGAYGYTF. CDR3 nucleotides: TGTGCCAGCAGCCCCGTTGAGGGGGCCTATGGCTACACCTTC. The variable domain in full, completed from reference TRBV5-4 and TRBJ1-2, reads ETGVTQSPTHLIKTRGQQVTLRCSSQSGHNTVSWYQQALGQGPQFIFQYYREEENGRGNFPPRFSGLQFPNYSSELNVNALELDDSALYLCASSPVEGAYGYTFGSGTRLTVV.

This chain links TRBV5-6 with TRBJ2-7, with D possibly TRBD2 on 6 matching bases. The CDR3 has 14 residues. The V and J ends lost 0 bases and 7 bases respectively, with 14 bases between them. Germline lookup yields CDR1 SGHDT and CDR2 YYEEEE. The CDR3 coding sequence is TGTGCCAGCAGCTTGGTGGCGGGGAGGTTGGAGCAGTACTTC. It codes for CASSLVAGRLEQYF.

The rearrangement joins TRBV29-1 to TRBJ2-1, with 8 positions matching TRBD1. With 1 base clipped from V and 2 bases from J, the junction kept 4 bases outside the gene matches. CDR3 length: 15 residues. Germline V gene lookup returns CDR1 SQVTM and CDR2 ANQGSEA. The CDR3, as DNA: TGCAGCGTTGAAGCCGACAGGGGCGCCTACAATGAGCAGTTCTTC. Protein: CSVEADRGAYNEQFF.

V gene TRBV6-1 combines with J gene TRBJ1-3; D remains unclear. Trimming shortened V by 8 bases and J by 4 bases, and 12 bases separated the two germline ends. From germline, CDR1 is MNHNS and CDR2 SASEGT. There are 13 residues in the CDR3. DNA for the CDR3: TGTGCCAGCCGGTGGGCAGGCGGAAACACCATATATTTT. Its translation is CASRWAGGNTIYF.

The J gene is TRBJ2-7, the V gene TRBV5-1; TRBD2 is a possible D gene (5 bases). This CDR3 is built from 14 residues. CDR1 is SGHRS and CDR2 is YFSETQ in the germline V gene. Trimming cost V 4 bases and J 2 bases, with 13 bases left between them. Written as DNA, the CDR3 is TGCGCCAGCAGCCGGGATATTACGGCCTACGAGCAGTACTTC. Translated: CASSRDITAYEQYF.

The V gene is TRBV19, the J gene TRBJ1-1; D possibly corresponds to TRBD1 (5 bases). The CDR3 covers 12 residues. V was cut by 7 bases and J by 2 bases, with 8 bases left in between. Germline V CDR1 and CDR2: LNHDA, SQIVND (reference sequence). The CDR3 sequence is CASKTDNTEAFF. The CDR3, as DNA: TGTGCCAGTAAGACAGATAACACTGAAGCTTTCTTT.

The CDR3 protein is CASSPGTGSYEQYF. The CDR3 DNA reads as TGTGCCAGCAGTCCCGGGACAGGATCTTACGAGCAGTACTTC. V usage is TRBV6-1 and J usage is TRBJ2-7, with TRBD1 matching 8 bases. This CDR3 contains 14 residues. Losses at the gene ends were 5 bases for V and 4 bases for J; bases not matched to a gene: 7. The germline V gene encodes CDR1 MNHNS and CDR2 SASEGT.

CDR3 residues: CASTDKGETSYEQYF. The CDR3 nucleotides are TGTGCCAGTACCGACAAGGGGGAGACCTCCTACGAGCAGTACTTC. The chain employs TRBV19 and TRBJ2-7, with TRBD1 as a possible D gene (6 bases). From germline, CDR1 is LNHDA and CDR2 SQIVND (reference sequence). Trimming removed 7 bases at V and 0 bases at J, with 16 bases between. The CDR3 runs to 15 residues.

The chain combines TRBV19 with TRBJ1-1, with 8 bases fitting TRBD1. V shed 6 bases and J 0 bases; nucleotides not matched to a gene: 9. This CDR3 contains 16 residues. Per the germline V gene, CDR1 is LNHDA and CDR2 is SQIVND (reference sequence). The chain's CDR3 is CASRPRQGPMNTEAFF. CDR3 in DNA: TGTGCCAGTAGACCCCGACAGGGGCCGATGAACACTGAAGCTTTCTTT.

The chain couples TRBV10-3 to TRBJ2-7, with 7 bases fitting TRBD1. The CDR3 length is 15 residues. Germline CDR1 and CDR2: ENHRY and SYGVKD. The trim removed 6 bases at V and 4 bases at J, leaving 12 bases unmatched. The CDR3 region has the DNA TGTGCCATCAGGGAACAGGGGTTGGCCGGATACGAGCAGTACTTC. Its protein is CAIREQGLAGYEQYF.

CDR3 protein: CASSQEGGADYGYTF. CDR3 sequence (DNA): TGCGCCAGCAGCCAAGAAGGCGGGGCGGACTATGGCTACACCTTC. V usage is TRBV4-1 and J usage is TRBJ1-2, with a tentative D call TRBD1 (5 bases). The ends were cut back, 0 bases at V and 3 bases at J, with 11 bases in the middle. The CDR3 is 15 residues long. Germline V gene data show CDR1 as MGHRA and CDR2 as YSYEKL.

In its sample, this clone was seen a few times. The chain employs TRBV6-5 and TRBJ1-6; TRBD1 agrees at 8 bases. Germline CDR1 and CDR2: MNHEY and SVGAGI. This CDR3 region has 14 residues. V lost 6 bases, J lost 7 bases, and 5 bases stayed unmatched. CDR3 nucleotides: TGTGCCAGCAGCAAGACAGGGGAGAATTCACCCCTCCACTTT. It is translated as CASSKTGENSPLHF.

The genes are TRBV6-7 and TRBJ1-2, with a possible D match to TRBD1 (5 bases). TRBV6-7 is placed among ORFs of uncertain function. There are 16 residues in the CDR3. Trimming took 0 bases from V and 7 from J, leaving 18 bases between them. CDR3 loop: CASSYSRARTRGGYTF. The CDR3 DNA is TGTGCCAGCAGTTACTCCCGCGCCCGGACACGAGGTGGCTACACCTTC.

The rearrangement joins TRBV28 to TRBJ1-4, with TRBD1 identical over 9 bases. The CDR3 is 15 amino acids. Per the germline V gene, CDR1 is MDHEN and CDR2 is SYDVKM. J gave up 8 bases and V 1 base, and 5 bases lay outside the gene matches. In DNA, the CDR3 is TGTGCCAGCAGTTTATCTGGGACAGGGCCCGAAAAACTGTTTTTT. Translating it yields CASSLSGTGPEKLFF.

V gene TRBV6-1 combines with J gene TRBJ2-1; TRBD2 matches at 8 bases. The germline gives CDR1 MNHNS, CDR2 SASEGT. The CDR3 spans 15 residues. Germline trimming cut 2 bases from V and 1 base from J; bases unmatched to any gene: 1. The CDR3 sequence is CASSEIAGSYNEQFF. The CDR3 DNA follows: TGTGCCAGCAGTGAAATAGCGGGATCCTACAATGAGCAGTTCTTC.

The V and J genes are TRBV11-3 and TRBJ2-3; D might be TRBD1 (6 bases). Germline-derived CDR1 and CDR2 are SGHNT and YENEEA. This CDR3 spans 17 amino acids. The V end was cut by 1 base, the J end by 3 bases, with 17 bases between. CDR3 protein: CASSLGPGVESTDTQYF. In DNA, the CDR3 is TGTGCCAGCAGCTTAGGTCCAGGGGTTGAGAGTACAGATACGCAGTATTTT.

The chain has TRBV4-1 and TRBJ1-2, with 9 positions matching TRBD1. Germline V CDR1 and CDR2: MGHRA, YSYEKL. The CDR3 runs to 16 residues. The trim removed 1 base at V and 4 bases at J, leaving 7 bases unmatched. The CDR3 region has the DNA TGCGCCAGCAGCCAAGGCCCGGGACAGGGCCTCTATGGCTACACCTTC. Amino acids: CASSQGPGQGLYGYTF.

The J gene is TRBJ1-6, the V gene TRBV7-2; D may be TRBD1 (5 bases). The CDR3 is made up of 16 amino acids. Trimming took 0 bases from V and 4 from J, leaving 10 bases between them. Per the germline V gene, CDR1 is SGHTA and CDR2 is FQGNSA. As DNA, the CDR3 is TGTGCCAGCAGCTTAGCGGGGGGGATTTATAATTCACCCCTCCACTTT. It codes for CASSLAGGIYNSPLHF.

This CDR3 reads CASSFSERSSYEQYF. The CDR3 coding sequence is TGTGCCAGCAGCTTTAGTGAACGGAGTTCCTACGAGCAGTACTTC. The chain couples TRBV7-8 to TRBJ2-7; D remains ambiguous. The CDR3 has 15 amino acids. Germline V gives CDR1 SGHVS, CDR2 FQNEAQ. Trimming left V 3 bases short and J 1 base short, with 13 bases between.

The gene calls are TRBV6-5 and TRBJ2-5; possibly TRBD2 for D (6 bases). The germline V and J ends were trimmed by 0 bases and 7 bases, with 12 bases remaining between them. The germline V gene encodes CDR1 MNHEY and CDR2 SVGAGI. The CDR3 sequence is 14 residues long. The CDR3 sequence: CASSYSSGVGTQYF. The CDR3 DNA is TGTGCCAGCAGTTACTCGTCGGGGGTGGGGACCCAGTACTTC.

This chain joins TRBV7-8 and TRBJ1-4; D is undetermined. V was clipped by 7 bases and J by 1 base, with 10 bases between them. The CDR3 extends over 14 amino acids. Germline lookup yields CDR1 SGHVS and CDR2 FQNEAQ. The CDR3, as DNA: TGTGCCAGCACCCAAGATAGAACTAATGAAAAACTGTTTTTT. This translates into CASTQDRTNEKLFF.

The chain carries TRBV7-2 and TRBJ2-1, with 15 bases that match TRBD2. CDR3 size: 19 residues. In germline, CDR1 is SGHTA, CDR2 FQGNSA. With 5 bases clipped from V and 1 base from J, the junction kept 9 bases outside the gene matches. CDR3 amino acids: CASSGPGLAGGYSYNEQFF. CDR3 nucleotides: TGTGCCAGCAGCGGTCCGGGACTAGCGGGGGGATATTCCTACAATGAGCAGTTCTTC.

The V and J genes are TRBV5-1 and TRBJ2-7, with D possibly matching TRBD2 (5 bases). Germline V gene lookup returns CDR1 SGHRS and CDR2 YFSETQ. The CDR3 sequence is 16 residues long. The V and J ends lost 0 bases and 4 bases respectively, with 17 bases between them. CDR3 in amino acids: CASSLAGVSAVYEQYF. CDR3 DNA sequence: TGCGCCAGCAGCTTGGCCGGGGTGTCAGCTGTTTACGAGCAGTACTTC. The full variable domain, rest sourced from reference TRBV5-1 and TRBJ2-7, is KAGVTQTPRYLIKTRGQQVTLSCSPISGHRSVSWYQQTPGQGLQFLFEYFSETQRNKGNFPGRFSGRQFSNSRSEMNVSTLELGDSALYLCASSLAGVSAVYEQYFGPGTRLTVT.

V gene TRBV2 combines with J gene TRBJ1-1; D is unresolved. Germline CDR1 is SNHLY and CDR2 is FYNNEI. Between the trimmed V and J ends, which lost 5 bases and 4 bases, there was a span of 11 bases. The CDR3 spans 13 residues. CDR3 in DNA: TGTGCCAGCAGTTCGGAGGTTTCCACTGAAGCTTTCTTT. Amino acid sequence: CASSSEVSTEAFF.

CDR3 amino acids: CASSKRTGGGGGTEAFF. The DNA for the CDR3 is TGTGCCAGCAGCAAAAGGACAGGGGGCGGGGGGGGCACTGAAGCTTTCTTT. The chain couples TRBV5-8 to TRBJ1-1; 11 bases fit TRBD1. With 4 bases clipped from V and 4 bases from J, the junction kept 12 bases outside the gene matches. This CDR3 has 17 amino acids. From germline, CDR1 is SGHTS and CDR2 YDEGEE.

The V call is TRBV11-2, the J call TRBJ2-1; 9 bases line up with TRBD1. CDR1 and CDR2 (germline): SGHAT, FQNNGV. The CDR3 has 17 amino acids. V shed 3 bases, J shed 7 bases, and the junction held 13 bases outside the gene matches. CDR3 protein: CASSFRTQGQGRNEQFF. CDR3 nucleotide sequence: TGTGCCAGCAGCTTTCGCACCCAGGGACAGGGAAGGAATGAGCAGTTCTTC. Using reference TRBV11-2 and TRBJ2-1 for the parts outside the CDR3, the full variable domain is EAGVAQSPRYKIIEKRQSVAFWCNPISGHATLYWYQQILGQGPKLLIQFQNNGVVDDSQLPKDRFSAERLKGVDSTLKIQPAKLEDSAVYLCASSFRTQGQGRNEQFFGPGTRLTVL.